The 3 T cell receptor beta chains in this list originate from one sample, sequenced in a study of T cell responses to AZD1222 COVID-19 vaccine. Repertoires were generated with immunoSEQ multiplex PCR, while TCRdb's copy carries only in-frame clones and drops some. The sample yields around 140,000 clones, approximately 93% seen once. The starting material was peripheral blood, obtained after recovery from COVID-19. The receptors come from an adult who had recovered from COVID-19.

V and J are TRBV9 and TRBJ2-1, with D perhaps assigned TRBD1 or TRBD2 (6 bases each). CDR1 SGDLS and CDR2 YYNGEE come from the germline V gene. Trimming shortened V by 2 bases and J by 8 bases, and 14 bases separated the two germline ends. The CDR3 runs 14 residues. The CDR3 reads CASSVGWGADEQFF. The CDR3 region has the DNA TGTGCCAGCAGCGTCGGGTGGGGGGCTGATGAGCAGTTCTTC.

This chain uses TRBV2 with TRBJ2-7; 8 nucleotides align to TRBD2. Germline-derived CDR1 and CDR2 are SNHLY and FYNNEI. V dropped 4 bases and J dropped 5; count of bases not matched to a gene: 10. The CDR3 has 15 residues. CDR3 DNA sequence: TGTGCCAGCAGTGGGAGTGGTAGCGGGAATAACGAGCAGTACTTC. As protein: CASSGSGSGNNEQYF.

The chain combines TRBV18 with TRBJ2-5; 13 positions match TRBD2. This CDR3 is 18 amino acids long. Unmatched junction bases numbered 6, after V lost 1 base and J lost 1 base. Germline CDR1 is KGHSH and CDR2 is LQKENI. The DNA for the CDR3 is TGTGCCAGCTCACCACGGTTGGGGACTAGCGGGACCCAAGAGACCCAGTACTTC. Translation: CASSPRLGTSGTQETQYF.